The 12 T cell receptor beta chains listed next were all sequenced from one sample in a study of blood T cell repertoires in COVID-19. Some clones are missing from TCRdb's copy, which holds only in-frame ones; the method was immunoSEQ multiplex PCR. The sample carries fewer than 60,000 clones, around 83% recorded once. Material for sequencing was peripheral blood. All receptors come from a man in his 70s with active COVID-19.

The chain employs TRBV24-1 and TRBJ2-7; TRBD2 agrees at 7 bases. CDR3 size: 13 residues. J lost 6 bases, V lost 4 bases, and 5 bases had no gene match. Germline CDR1 KGHDR, CDR2 SFDVKD. The DNA of the CDR3 is TGTGCCACCAGTGAAGTGCCGGGGGGCGAGCAGTACTTC. Protein: CATSEVPGGEQYF.

The gene calls are TRBV25-1 and TRBJ1-6; a weak D match, TRBD1 (6 bases). Trimming took 2 bases from V and 7 from J, leaving 6 bases between them. The CDR3 runs to 13 residues. The germline CDR1 and CDR2 sequences are MGHDK and SYGVNS. The DNA for the CDR3 is TGTGCCAGCAGTGAACAGGGGAATTCACCCCTCCACTTT. Translation gives CASSEQGNSPLHF. The variable domain in full, completed from reference TRBV25-1 and TRBJ1-6, reads EADIYQTPRYLVIGTGKKITLECSQTMGHDKMYWYQQDPGMELHLIHYSYGVNSTEKGDLSSESTVSRIRTEHFPLTLESARPSHTSQYLCASSEQGNSPLHFGNGTRLTVT.

The chain links TRBV6-5 to TRBJ1-5; 9 nucleotides align to TRBD1. J lost 6 bases, V lost 4 bases, and 10 bases had no gene match. CDR3 size: 16 residues. Germline values: CDR1 MNHEY, CDR2 SVGAGI. The CDR3 region is CASSSGQGGWAQPQHF. CDR3 nucleotides: TGTGCCAGCAGTTCGGGACAGGGAGGGTGGGCTCAGCCCCAGCATTTT.

CDR3 in DNA: TGCGCCAGCAGCGAAAACAGTGCCCGGAACCTAGCTTTCTTT. Residues: CASSENSARNLAFF. The genes are TRBV5-1 and TRBJ1-1; D is uncertain. V dropped 4 bases and J dropped 10 bases, with 20 bases sitting between them. The CDR3 totals 14 residues. Looked up from germline, CDR1 is SGHRS and CDR2 is YFSETQ.

The V call is TRBV3-1 (or the pseudogene TRBV3-2), the J call TRBJ1-1; 9 positions agree with TRBD1. Per germline, CDR1 LGHDT and CDR2 YNNKEL (reference sequence). Trimming cost V 7 bases and J 10 bases; bases outside gene matches: 13. CDR3 length: 14 amino acids. CDR3 coding DNA: TGTGCCAGCAACCAGGAGGGACAGGGCGGCCGAGCTTTCTTT. Translation gives CASNQEGQGGRAFF.

The rearrangement uses TRBV19 and TRBJ2-2; unclear D gene. CDR1 and CDR2 (germline): LNHDA, SQIVND (reference sequence). This CDR3 contains 12 residues. V lost 4 bases, J lost 7 bases, and 7 bases lay in between. The CDR3 protein is CASSSNFGELFF. The CDR3, as DNA: TGTGCCAGTAGTAGCAACTTCGGGGAGCTGTTTTTT.

The chain uses TRBV28 and TRBJ2-1, with 8 nucleotides matching TRBD1. Germline V CDR1 and CDR2: MDHEN, SYDVKM. V shed 8 bases and J 8 bases; nucleotides not matched to a gene: 14. The CDR3 spans 15 residues. Here the CDR3 reads CASSRAGQVNHEQFF. DNA of the CDR3: TGTGCCAGCTCGCGGGCGGGACAGGTAAATCATGAGCAGTTCTTC.

V gene TRBV7-2 combines with J gene TRBJ2-3; 14 nucleotides agree with TRBD2. The CDR3 runs to 17 residues. Germline V gives CDR1 SGHTA, CDR2 FQGNSA. The V gene end was trimmed by 5 bases and the J gene end by 5 bases; junction bases not matched to a gene: 9. The CDR3 sequence: CASSTGTSGGFGDTQYF. CDR3 sequence (DNA): TGTGCCAGCAGCACCGGGACTAGCGGGGGCTTTGGAGATACGCAGTATTTT.

V gene TRBV7-3 combines with J gene TRBJ2-2, with 7 bases aligning to TRBD1. V dropped 8 bases and J dropped 0; count of bases not matched to a gene: 12. The CDR3 totals 17 residues. The germline V gene encodes CDR1 SGHTA and CDR2 FQGTGA. CDR3 sequence: CASSPHGGQSNTGELFF. CDR3 DNA sequence: TGTGCCAGCTCCCCCCATGGGGGACAGTCGAACACCGGGGAGCTGTTTTTT.

The chain employs TRBV6-2 or TRBV6-3 and TRBJ2-3, with unresolved D. Trimming left V 2 bases short and J 5 bases short, with 14 bases between. Germline V gene lookup returns CDR1 MNHEY and CDR2 SVGEGT. There are 15 residues in the CDR3. Here the CDR3 DNA reads TGTGCCAGCAGTTACCCACCCCGTGGCCGAGATACGCAGTATTTT. It translates to CASSYPPRGRDTQYF.

This chain connects TRBV6-1 to TRBJ2-5; 7 bases agree with TRBD1. With 2 bases clipped from V and 5 bases from J, the junction kept 11 bases outside the gene matches. Germline CDR1 reads MNHNS; CDR2 reads SASEGT. This CDR3 is built from 16 residues. As DNA, the CDR3 is TGTGCCAGCAGTGAAATCGTCGCAGGGGGACGGGAGACCCAGTACTTC. Translation: CASSEIVAGGRETQYF.

V and J are TRBV3-1 (or the pseudogene TRBV3-2) and TRBJ2-1, with D possibly TRBD2 on 7 matching bases. The CDR3 covers 16 residues. Germline values: CDR1 LGHDT, CDR2 YNNKEL (reference sequence). The V end was cut by 4 bases, the J end by 10 bases, with 23 bases between. The CDR3 bases are TGTGCCAGCAGCCCCCAGGGGCTAGCGGCGCGGGGAGAGCAGTTCTTC. As protein: CASSPQGLAARGEQFF.